This T cell receptor beta chain is drawn from a study of CD8+ T cells in alopecia areata. The V gene's germline CDR1 is SQVTM and CDR2 ANQGSEA. Trimming stripped 4 bases from V and 3 bases from J, with 10 bases between. CDR3 size: 12 residues. Sequencing relied on a cDNA template that was reverse transcribed from extracted RNA. The assay was immunoSEQ multiplex PCR, and TCRdb's table has in-frame clones only and misses some. The sample includes some 170,000 clones, about 53% of them seen just once. The treatment denotes: oral pan-JAK inhibitor, 5-10 mg twice daily. Patients with alopecia areata provided lesional scalp punch biopsies as well as peripheral blood.

This chain joins TRBV29-1 and TRBJ2-7; the D is unclear. The source was CD8+ T cells sorted from blood, collected at week 24, from a patient treated with tofacitinib. The receptor was derived from a human donor with alopecia areata. The CDR3 here is CSVVLSDYEQYF. In nucleotides, the CDR3 is TGCAGCGTTGTCTTGTCGGACTACGAGCAGTACTTC.